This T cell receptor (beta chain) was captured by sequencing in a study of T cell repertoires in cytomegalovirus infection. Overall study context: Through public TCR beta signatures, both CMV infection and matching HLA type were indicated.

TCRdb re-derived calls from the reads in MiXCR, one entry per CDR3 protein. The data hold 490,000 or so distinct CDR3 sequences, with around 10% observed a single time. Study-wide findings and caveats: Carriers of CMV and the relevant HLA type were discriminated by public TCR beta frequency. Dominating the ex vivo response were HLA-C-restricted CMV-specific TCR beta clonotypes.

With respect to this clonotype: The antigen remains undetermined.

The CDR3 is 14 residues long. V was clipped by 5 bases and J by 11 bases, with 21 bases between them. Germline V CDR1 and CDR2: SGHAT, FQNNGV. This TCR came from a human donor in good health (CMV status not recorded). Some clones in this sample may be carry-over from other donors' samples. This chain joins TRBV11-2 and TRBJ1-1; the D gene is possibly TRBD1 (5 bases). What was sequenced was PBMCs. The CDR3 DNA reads TGTGCCAGCAGCCTTTCCTCCCCCAGGGTTCCGGCTTTCTTT. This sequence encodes CASSLSSPRVPAFF.